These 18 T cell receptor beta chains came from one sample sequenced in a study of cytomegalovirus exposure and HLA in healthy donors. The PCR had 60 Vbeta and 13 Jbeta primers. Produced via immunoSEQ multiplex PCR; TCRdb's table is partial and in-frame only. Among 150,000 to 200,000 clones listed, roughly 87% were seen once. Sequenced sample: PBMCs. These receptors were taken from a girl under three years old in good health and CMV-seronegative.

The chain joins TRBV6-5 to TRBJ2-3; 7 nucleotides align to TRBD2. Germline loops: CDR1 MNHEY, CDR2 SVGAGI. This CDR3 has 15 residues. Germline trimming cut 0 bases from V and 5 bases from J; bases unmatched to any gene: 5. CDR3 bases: TGTGCCAGCAGTTACTCGAATGGGAGGGGAGATACGCAGTATTTT. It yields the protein CASSYSNGRGDTQYF.

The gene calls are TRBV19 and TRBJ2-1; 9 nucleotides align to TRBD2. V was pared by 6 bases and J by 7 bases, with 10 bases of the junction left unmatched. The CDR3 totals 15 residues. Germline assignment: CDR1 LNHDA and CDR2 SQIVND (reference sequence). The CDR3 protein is CASSPLAGGSNEQFF. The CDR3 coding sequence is TGTGCCAGTAGCCCCCTGGCGGGGGGGTCAAATGAGCAGTTCTTC.

The CDR3 bases are TGTGCCAGCAGCCAAGATCTCCGACTAGCGGTTTACAATGAGCAGTTCTTC. Translated, it gives CASSQDLRLAVYNEQFF. The rearrangement joins TRBV4-2 to TRBJ2-1; 9 bases fit TRBD2. This CDR3 comprises 17 residues. Germline V lookup: CDR1 LGHNA, CDR2 YNFKEQ. The V segment lost 0 bases and the J segment 4 bases; nucleotides outside the gene matches: 7.

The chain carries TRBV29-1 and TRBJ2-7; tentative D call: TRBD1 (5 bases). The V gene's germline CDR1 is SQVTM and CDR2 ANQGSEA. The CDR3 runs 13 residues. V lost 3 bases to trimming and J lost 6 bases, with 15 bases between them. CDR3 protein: CSVESRVSGEQYF. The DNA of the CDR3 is TGCAGCGTTGAGTCCAGGGTATCGGGCGAGCAGTACTTC.

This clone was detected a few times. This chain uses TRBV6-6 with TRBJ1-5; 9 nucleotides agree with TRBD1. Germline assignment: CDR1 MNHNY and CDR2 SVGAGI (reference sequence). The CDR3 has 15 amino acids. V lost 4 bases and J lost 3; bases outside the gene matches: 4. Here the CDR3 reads CASSSGTGNNQPQHF. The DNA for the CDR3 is TGTGCCAGCAGTTCCGGGACAGGGAACAATCAGCCCCAGCATTTT.

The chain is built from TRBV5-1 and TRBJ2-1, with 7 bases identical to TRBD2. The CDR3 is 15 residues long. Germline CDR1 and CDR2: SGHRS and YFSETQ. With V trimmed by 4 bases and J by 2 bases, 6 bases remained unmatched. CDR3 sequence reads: CASSAETSPYNEQFF. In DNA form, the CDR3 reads TGCGCCAGCAGCGCCGAGACTAGCCCCTACAATGAGCAGTTCTTC.

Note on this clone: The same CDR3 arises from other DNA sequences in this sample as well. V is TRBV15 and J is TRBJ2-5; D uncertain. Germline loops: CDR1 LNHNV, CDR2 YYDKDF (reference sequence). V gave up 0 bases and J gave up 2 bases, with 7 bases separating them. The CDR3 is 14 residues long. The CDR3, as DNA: TGTGCCACCAGCAGAGATCGAGCGCAAGAGACCCAGTACTTC. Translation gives CATSRDRAQETQYF. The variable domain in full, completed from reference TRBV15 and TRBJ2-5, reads DAMVIQNPRYQVTQFGKPVTLSCSQTLNHNVMYWYQQKSSQAPKLLFHYYDKDFNNEADTPDNFQSRRPNTSFCFLDIRSPGLGDTAMYLCATSRDRAQETQYFGPGTRLLVL.

For the CDR3, the DNA is TGTGCCAGCAGCTCCCTGGCGGGGCTAATTTACGAGCAGTACTTC. Its translation: CASSSLAGLIYEQYF. This sequence joins TRBV5-6 and TRBJ2-7; tentatively, D is TRBD2 (6 bases). Trimming took 3 bases from V and 4 from J, leaving 17 bases between them. Germline-derived CDR1 and CDR2 are SGHDT and YYEEEE. The CDR3 totals 15 residues.

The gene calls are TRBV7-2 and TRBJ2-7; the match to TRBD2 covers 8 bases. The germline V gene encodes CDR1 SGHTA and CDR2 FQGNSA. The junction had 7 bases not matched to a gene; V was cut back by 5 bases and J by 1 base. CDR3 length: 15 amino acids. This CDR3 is CASSQGLGVSYEQYF. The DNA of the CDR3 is TGTGCCAGCAGCCAGGGACTAGGCGTTTCCTACGAGCAGTACTTC.

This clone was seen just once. As DNA, the CDR3 is TGCGCCAGCAGCCCCCGTGGCACCAGGGGACAAGGGGCCGGGGAGCTGTTTTTT. This encodes CASSPRGTRGQGAGELFF. V and J are TRBV4-1 and TRBJ2-2; perhaps TRBD1 as D (6 bases). The CDR3 runs 18 residues. V lost 4 bases to trimming and J lost 6 bases, with 24 bases between them. Per the germline V gene, CDR1 is MGHRA and CDR2 is YSYEKL.

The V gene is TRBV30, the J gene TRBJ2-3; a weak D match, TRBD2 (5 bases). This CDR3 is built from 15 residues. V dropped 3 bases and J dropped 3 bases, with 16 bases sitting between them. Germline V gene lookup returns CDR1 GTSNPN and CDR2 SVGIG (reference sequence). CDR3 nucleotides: TGTGCCTGGAGCGAACTAGAAGTACGGACAGATACGCAGTATTTT. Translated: CAWSELEVRTDTQYF.

In DNA form, the CDR3 reads TGTGCCGGAGTCAATGAGCAGTTCTTC. This translates into CAGVNEQFF. This chain uses TRBV30 with TRBJ2-1; D is unclear. V lost 8 bases to trimming and J lost 6 bases, with 5 bases between them. There are 9 residues in the CDR3. The germline V gene encodes CDR1 GTSNPN and CDR2 SVGIG (reference sequence). Together with reference TRBV30 and TRBJ2-1, the CDR3 gives the full variable domain: SQTIHQWPATLVQPVGSPLSLECTVEGTSNPNLYWYRQAAGRGLQLLFYSVGIGQISSEVPQNLSASRPQDRQFILSSKKLLLSDSGFYLCAGVNEQFFGPGTRLTVL.

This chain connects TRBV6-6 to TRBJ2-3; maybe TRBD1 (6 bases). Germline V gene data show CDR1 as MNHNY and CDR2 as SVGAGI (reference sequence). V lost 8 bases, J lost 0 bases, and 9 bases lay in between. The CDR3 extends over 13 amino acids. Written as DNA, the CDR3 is TGTGCCAGCGTTGACAGGAGCACAGATACGCAGTATTTT. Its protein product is CASVDRSTDTQYF.

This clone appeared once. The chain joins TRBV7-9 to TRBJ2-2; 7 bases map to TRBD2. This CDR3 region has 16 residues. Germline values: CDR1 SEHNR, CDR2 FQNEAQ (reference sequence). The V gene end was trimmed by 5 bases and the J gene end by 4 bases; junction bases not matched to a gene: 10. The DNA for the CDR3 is TGTGCCAGCAGCCCACCCTCGGGAGGCCGCACCGGGGAGCTGTTTTTT. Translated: CASSPPSGGRTGELFF. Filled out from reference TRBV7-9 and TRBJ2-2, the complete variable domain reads DTGVSQNPRHKITKRGQNVTFRCDPISEHNRLYWYRQTLGQGPEFLTYFQNEAQLEKSRLLSDRFSAERPKGSFSTLEIQRTEQGDSAMYLCASSPPSGGRTGELFFGEGSRLTVL.

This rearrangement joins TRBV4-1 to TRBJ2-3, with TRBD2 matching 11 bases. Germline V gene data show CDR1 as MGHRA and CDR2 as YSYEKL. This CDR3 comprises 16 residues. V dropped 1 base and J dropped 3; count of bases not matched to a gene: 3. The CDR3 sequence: CASSQVASGRTDTQYF. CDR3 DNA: TGCGCCAGCAGCCAAGTGGCTAGCGGGAGGACAGATACGCAGTATTTT.

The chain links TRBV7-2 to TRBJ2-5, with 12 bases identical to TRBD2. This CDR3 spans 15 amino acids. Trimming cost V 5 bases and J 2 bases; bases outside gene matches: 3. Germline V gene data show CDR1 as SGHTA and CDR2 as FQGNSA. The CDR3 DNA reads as TGTGCCAGCAGCCCCGGGACTAGCGGGCAAGAGACCCAGTACTTC. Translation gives CASSPGTSGQETQYF.

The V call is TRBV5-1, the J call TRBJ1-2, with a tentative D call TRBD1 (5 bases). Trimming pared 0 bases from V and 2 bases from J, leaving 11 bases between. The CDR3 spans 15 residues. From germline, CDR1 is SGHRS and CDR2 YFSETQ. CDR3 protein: CASSLAPGSNYGYTF. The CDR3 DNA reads TGCGCCAGCAGCTTGGCCCCAGGGTCGAACTATGGCTACACCTTC.

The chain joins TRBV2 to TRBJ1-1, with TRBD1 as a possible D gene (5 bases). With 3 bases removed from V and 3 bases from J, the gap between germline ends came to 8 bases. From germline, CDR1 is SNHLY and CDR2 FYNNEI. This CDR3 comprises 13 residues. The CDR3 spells CASSEGRDTEAFF. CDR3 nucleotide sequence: TGTGCCAGCAGTGAGGGCAGGGACACTGAAGCTTTCTTT.